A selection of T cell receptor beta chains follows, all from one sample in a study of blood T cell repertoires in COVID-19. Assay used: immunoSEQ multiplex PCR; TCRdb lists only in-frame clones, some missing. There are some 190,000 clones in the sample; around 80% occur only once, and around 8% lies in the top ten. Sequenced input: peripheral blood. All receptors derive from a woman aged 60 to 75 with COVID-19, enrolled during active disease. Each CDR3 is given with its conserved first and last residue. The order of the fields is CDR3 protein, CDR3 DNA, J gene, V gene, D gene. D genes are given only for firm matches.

CATSRAAGRTQYF	TGTGCCACCAGCAGAGCAGCGGGAAGGACGCAGTATTTT	TRBJ2-3	TRBV15	TRBD2
CASSTSDRAGFGYTF	TGTGCCAGTAGTACATCAGACAGGGCCGGTTTTGGCTACACCTTC	TRBJ1-2	TRBV19	TRBD1
CAWRPHGLNNYGYTF	TGTGCCTGGAGACCGCATGGACTCAATAACTATGGCTACACCTTC	TRBJ1-2	TRBV30	NA
CASSTRDSSLLEAFF	TGTGCCAGCAGCACTCGGGACAGTAGTTTACTTGAAGCTTTCTTT	TRBJ1-1	TRBV9	TRBD1
CASSLIPASDEQFF	TGTGCCAGCAGCTTAATTCCAGCGTCGGATGAGCAGTTCTTC	TRBJ2-1	TRBV7-3	NA
CASSRDSRSNNEQFF	TGTGCCAGCTCGCGGGACTCGAGGTCTAACAATGAGCAGTTCTTC	TRBJ2-1	TRBV18	NA
CASSQDYQAYQPQHF	TGTGCCAGCAGCCAAGATTACCAGGCCTATCAGCCCCAGCATTTT	TRBJ1-5	TRBV3-1/TRBV3-2	NA
CASSFRSRTGLAGTYNEQFF	TGCGCCAGCAGCTTCCGGTCCAGGACTGGACTAGCGGGAACCTACAATGAGCAGTTCTTC	TRBJ2-1	TRBV5-1	TRBD2
CASSRSGGETQYF	TGCGCCAGCAGCCGTAGCGGTGGGGAGACCCAGTACTTC	TRBJ2-5	TRBV5-1	NA
CASSSFEVAGDEQFF	TGTGCCAGCAGCTCCTTCGAGGTAGCGGGAGATGAGCAGTTCTTC	TRBJ2-1	TRBV7-2	TRBD2
CASSDSWGMGNQPQHF	TGTGCCAGCAGTGACTCGTGGGGCATGGGCAATCAGCCCCAGCATTTT	TRBJ1-5	TRBV6-4	NA
CASSQNGGPYEQYF	TGTGCCAGCAGCCAAAACGGAGGGCCCTACGAGCAGTACTTC	TRBJ2-7	TRBV7-2	NA